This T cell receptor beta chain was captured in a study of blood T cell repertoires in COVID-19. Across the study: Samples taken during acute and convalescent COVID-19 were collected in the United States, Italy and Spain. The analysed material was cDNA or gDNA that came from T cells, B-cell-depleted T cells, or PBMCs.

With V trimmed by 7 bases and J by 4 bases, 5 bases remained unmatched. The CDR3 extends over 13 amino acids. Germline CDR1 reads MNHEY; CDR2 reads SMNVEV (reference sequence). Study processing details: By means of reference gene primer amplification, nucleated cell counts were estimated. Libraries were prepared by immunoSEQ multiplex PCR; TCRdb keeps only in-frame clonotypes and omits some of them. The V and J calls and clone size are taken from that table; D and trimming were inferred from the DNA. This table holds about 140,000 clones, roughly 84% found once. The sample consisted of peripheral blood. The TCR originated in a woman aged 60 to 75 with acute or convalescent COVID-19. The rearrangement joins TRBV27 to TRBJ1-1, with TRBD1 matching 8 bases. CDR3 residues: CASTRTGTTEAFF. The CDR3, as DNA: TGTGCCAGCACCCGGACAGGGACCACTGAAGCTTTCTTT.